Detailed here is one TCR beta chain. V lost 2 bases, J lost 8 bases, and 3 bases lay in between. From germline, CDR1 is MNHNS and CDR2 SASEGT. The CDR3 runs to 10 residues. This record belongs to a study of cytomegalovirus exposure and HLA in healthy donors. The PCR contained 60 Vbeta and 13 Jbeta primers. Method: immunoSEQ multiplex PCR; TCRdb's copy keeps in-frame clones and lacks some. The profile shows roughly 100,000 clones, about 80% of them singletons. The chain recombines TRBV6-1 with TRBJ1-2; no definite D call. Sequenced input: PBMCs. The clonotype comes from a man aged 18 to 30 in good health and CMV-seropositive. CDR3 bases: TGTGCCAGCAGTGAACCGGGCTACACCTTC. Its translation is CASSEPGYTF.